A selection of T cell receptor beta chains follows, all from one sample in a study of T-cell memory formation after mild COVID-19. MiXCR, applied by TCRdb to the 5' RACE reads, yields one record per CDR3 protein. The repertoire includes about 430,000 distinct CDR3 sequences, 20% to 25% of them detected once, and around 9% sits in the top ten. The sequencing sample was made of PBMCs or a T cell subset sorted from them (not recorded which). The receptors originated from an adult woman who had mild COVID-19 (a few samples of this study predate the infection). Cell type and time point are not known. Each CDR3 is given with its conserved first and last residue.

>TRBV5-5
CASSPRTGATGSGTDTQYF
>TRBV5-1
CASSLGTAQQETQYF
>TRBV20-1
CSAISGGANQPQHF
>TRBV5-1
CASSWTGLGLNSPLHF
>TRBV19
CASSKLAGGPLEQFF
>TRBV3-1
CASSQLDRNTEAFF
>TRBV4-1
CASRQGLGSRDEQFF
>TRBV12-3/TRBV12-4
CASTDPDRESYEQYF
>TRBV7-9
CASSSLTGVGETQYF
>TRBV12-3/TRBV12-4
CASSWGGSNQPQHF
>TRBV7-9
CASSSSGDRYNEQFF
>TRBV20-1
CSAGRQAFYGYTF
>TRBV30
CAWSPGQGDQPQHF
>TRBV11-2
CASSSLSGTGELFF
>TRBV25-1
CASSEGGWETQYF
>TRBV5-5
CASSFLSSYNEQFF
>TRBV29-1
CSVKMDGLYSNQPQHF
>TRBV4-1
CASSQALSVDSRTYEQYF
>TRBV7-9
CASSSQGGSTEAFF
>TRBV5-6
CASSLGHNYGYTF
>TRBV9
CARNEQFF
>TRBV2
CASKDITYEQYF
>TRBV6-1
CASRTQRNIQYF
>TRBV27
CASRGSVGYGVYNEQFF
>TRBV5-1
CASSTEVGNEQFF
>TRBV6-5
CASSYSTSGLSEAFF
>TRBV3-1
CASSWTGGSSHPYEQYF
>TRBV5-1
CASSTPGTYEQYF
>TRBV7-9
CASKTGGTDTQYF
>TRBV7-3
CASSLSPGRNYEQYF
>TRBV27
CASSLRTPSRDTQYF
>TRBV4-1
CASSQVLASTDTQYF
>TRBV11-3
CASSWTSYEQYF
>TRBV27
CASSLSPQGSYGYTF
>TRBV12-3/TRBV12-4
CASTLTGLNTGELFF
>TRBV18
CASSPRLSPLVRQYF
>TRBV7-3
CASSSGAPGEQYF
>TRBV12-3/TRBV12-4
CASSYLGAQHF
>TRBV9
CASSAGDRGTYEQYF
>TRBV20-1
CSARDRGGLETQYF
>TRBV7-3
CASSLRVSYNEQFF
>TRBV27
CASSLLAGGDEQFF
>TRBV25-1
CASSPGLFGAFF
>TRBV29-1
CSVVGAGGSPNTEAFF
>TRBV5-1
CASSNGTRRDTQYF
>TRBV5-1
CASSLVALSSHEQYF
>TRBV29-1
CSVTAWGGKTGELFF
>TRBV29-1
CSVRWGAAGANVLTF
>TRBV5-1
CASSLDKGGETQYF
>TRBV10-3
CAISMTGGNSPLHF
>TRBV7-9
CASSQIAGSTDTQYF
>TRBV28
CASSRGRDGEGYGYTF
>TRBV20-1
CSAEGNEQFF
>TRBV7-9
CASTPGGNPYEQYF
>TRBV4-1
CASSQDPHGKQFF
>TRBV4-2
CASSQGQGADEQFF
>TRBV7-8
CASSLEQFQETQYF
>TRBV25-1
CASTDRVGDSPLHF
>TRBV29-1
CSVGQDYEQYF